Listed here are 18 T cell receptor beta chains from one sample, sequenced in a study of cytomegalovirus exposure and HLA in healthy donors (dated by TCRdb to 2015 to 2018). The library was built by means of the immunoSEQ multiplex PCR assay. A mixture of 60 forward primers for TCR Vbeta segments and 13 reverse primers for TCR Jbeta segments was used in the multiplex PCR. The clones in this table, taken by TCRdb from immuneACCESS, are in-frame only. Not every clone is retained; where verified, under half of the shortfall comes from an unresolved V gene, and the cause of the rest is unknown. For this sample the table gives about 180,000 clones, of which about three quarters were detected only once. Of the sample, more than 5.5% is held by the ten largest clones. Sequencing used PBMCs. The receptors stem from a man aged 35-49 years in good health and CMV-seronegative.

The chain is built from TRBV9 and TRBJ2-3; the match to TRBD2 covers 13 bases. The J segment lost 1 base and the V segment lost 2 bases, leaving 19 bases of the junction unmatched. This CDR3 has 22 residues. Germline CDR1 SGDLS, CDR2 YYNGEE. The CDR3 loop reads CASSVSIRLAGGLNFRTDTQYF. CDR3 sequence (DNA): TGTGCCAGCAGCGTCTCTATAAGACTAGCGGGAGGACTTAACTTCCGCACAGATACGCAGTATTTT.

The table lists this clone with a few counts. The CDR3 DNA is TGTGCCAGCAGTTTGGGCAGACAATACGAGCAGTACTTC. This translates into CASSLGRQYEQYF. The chain has TRBV28 and TRBJ2-7; D not resolved. This CDR3 has 13 residues. V lost 3 bases, J lost 4 bases, and 10 bases lay in between. From germline, CDR1 is MDHEN and CDR2 SYDVKM.

This clone was found a few times. The chain couples TRBV5-1 to TRBJ2-1, with D unclear. From germline, CDR1 is SGHRS and CDR2 YFSETQ. This CDR3 has 11 residues. V was clipped by 2 bases and J by 5 bases, with 2 bases between them. The CDR3 spells CASSFDNEQFF. The DNA of the CDR3 is TGCGCCAGCAGCTTCGACAATGAGCAGTTCTTC. Full variable domain (missing parts from reference TRBV5-1 and TRBJ2-1): KAGVTQTPRYLIKTRGQQVTLSCSPISGHRSVSWYQQTPGQGLQFLFEYFSETQRNKGNFPGRFSGRQFSNSRSEMNVSTLELGDSALYLCASSFDNEQFFGPGTRLTVL.

The chain carries TRBV7-2 and TRBJ2-3; D is ambiguous. CDR3 size: 12 residues. V gave up 2 bases and J gave up 2 bases, with 2 bases separating them. Germline values: CDR1 SGHTA, CDR2 FQGNSA. DNA of the CDR3: TGTGCCAGCAGCTTATACACAGATACGCAGTATTTT. Its translation is CASSLYTDTQYF.

DNA for the CDR3: TGCGCCAGAGTAGGGGTGGTAGGCAATCAGCCCCAGCATTTT. Translating it yields CARVGVVGNQPQHF. The chain links TRBV4-1 to TRBJ1-5, with a tentative D call TRBD1 (5 bases). Trimming pared 9 bases from V and 2 bases from J, leaving 14 bases between. Germline V gene data show CDR1 as MGHRA and CDR2 as YSYEKL. This CDR3 is 14 amino acids long.

The chain carries TRBV5-6 and TRBJ1-2; D might be TRBD1 (6 bases). CDR3 length: 13 residues. Deletions cut 4 bases from V and 3 bases from J, with 10 bases between. Per the germline V gene, CDR1 is SGHDT and CDR2 is YYEEEE. The CDR3 spells CASSPGHHYGYTF. In DNA form, the CDR3 reads TGTGCCAGCAGCCCGGGACATCACTATGGCTACACCTTC.

The chain recombines TRBV30 with TRBJ2-4, with D perhaps TRBD1 (5 bases). The V end lost 0 bases, the J end lost 1 base, and 7 bases lay between the germline ends. The CDR3 has 14 residues. Germline CDR1 and CDR2: GTSNPN and SVGIG (reference sequence). CDR3 sequence: CAWSVDSAKNIQYF. CDR3 bases: TGTGCCTGGAGTGTTGACAGTGCCAAAAACATTCAGTACTTC.

The rearrangement links TRBV6-1 to TRBJ2-5, with D tentatively TRBD2 (5 bases). V lost 5 bases, J lost 5 bases, and 15 bases lay in between. Germline V gene sequence: CDR1 MNHNS, CDR2 SASEGT. The CDR3 spans 14 residues. CDR3 bases: TGTGCCAGCAGTAGTTTGGGAGCCCCGGAGACCCAGTACTTC. It codes for CASSSLGAPETQYF.

V is TRBV7-9 and J is TRBJ2-1; D perhaps matches TRBD1 (6 bases). Trimming took off 5 bases at V and 5 bases at J, with 16 bases between the two ends. The germline V gene encodes CDR1 SEHNR and CDR2 FQNEAQ (reference sequence). The CDR3 is 15 amino acids. DNA for the CDR3: TGTGCCAGCAGCATACATGGCCAGGGGAACAATGAGCAGTTCTTC. Protein sequence: CASSIHGQGNNEQFF.

The chain uses TRBV18 and TRBJ2-4; tentatively, D is TRBD2 (5 bases). V gave up 2 bases and J gave up 0 bases, with 11 bases separating them. The V gene's germline CDR1 is KGHSH and CDR2 LQKENI. This CDR3 spans 16 amino acids. The CDR3 nucleotides read TGTGCCAGCTCACCAAGTAGCGCTCTAGCCAAAAACATTCAGTACTTC. It is translated as CASSPSSALAKNIQYF.

In its sample, this clone was seen once. The V call is TRBV10-2, the J call TRBJ2-5, with 8 nucleotides matching TRBD1. Per the germline V gene, CDR1 is WSHSY and CDR2 is SAAADI. The CDR3 runs 12 residues. V shed 9 bases, J shed 4 bases, and the junction held 4 bases outside the gene matches. Here the CDR3 reads CASQDRAETQYF. The CDR3 coding sequence is TGCGCCAGTCAGGACAGGGCAGAGACCCAGTACTTC.

The rearrangement joins TRBV7-2 to TRBJ2-3, with a tentative D call TRBD2 (7 bases). Germline V gene data show CDR1 as SGHTA and CDR2 as FQGNSA. The CDR3 is made up of 16 amino acids. Trimming left V 4 bases short and J 1 base short, with 15 bases between. CDR3 DNA sequence: TGTGCCAGCAGCTCAGGGGTGGCGGGGGGCACAGATACGCAGTATTTT. It encodes CASSSGVAGGTDTQYF.

The chain joins TRBV7-3 to TRBJ1-3, with D unclear. The V gene's germline CDR1 is SGHTA and CDR2 FQGTGA. The CDR3 is 18 residues long. V shed 0 bases and J shed 9 bases, with 24 bases lying between them. The CDR3 DNA is TGTGCCAGCAGCTTAACTAGGCGGAGGGCTTTTAGCAGAAGCACCATATATTTT. Protein product: CASSLTRRRAFSRSTIYF.

The J gene is TRBJ1-2, the V gene TRBV29-1; D is unresolved. Trimming removed 5 bases at V and 4 bases at J, with 11 bases between. Germline loops: CDR1 SQVTM, CDR2 ANQGSEA. The CDR3 has 12 amino acids. In DNA form, the CDR3 reads TGCAGCGTTCCGAGTACCCTCTATGGCTACACCTTC. This gives the protein CSVPSTLYGYTF.

The genes are TRBV7-9 and TRBJ2-1, with D maybe TRBD1 (6 bases). Germline loops: CDR1 SEHNR, CDR2 FQNEAQ (reference sequence). Trimming took off 4 bases at V and 2 bases at J, with 12 bases between the two ends. The CDR3 length is 15 residues. CDR3 sequence (DNA): TGTGCCAGCAGCTGGGAGACAGGAACCTACAATGAGCAGTTCTTC. It codes for CASSWETGTYNEQFF. Full variable domain (outside the CDR3, taken from reference TRBV7-9 and TRBJ2-1): DTGVSQNPRHKITKRGQNVTFRCDPISEHNRLYWYRQTLGQGPEFLTYFQNEAQLEKSRLLSDRFSAERPKGSFSTLEIQRTEQGDSAMYLCASSWETGTYNEQFFGPGTRLTVL.

The gene calls are TRBV10-3 and TRBJ1-2; 9 bases match TRBD1. Germline V gene data show CDR1 as ENHRY and CDR2 as SYGVKD. V was clipped by 4 bases and J by 0 bases; unmatched bases: 12. The CDR3 is made up of 18 amino acids. The CDR3 region is CAISGRGQGKGANYGYTF. In nucleotides, the CDR3 is TGTGCCATCAGTGGTCGGGGACAGGGAAAAGGGGCTAACTATGGCTACACCTTC.

This clone was seen a handful of times. The gene calls are TRBV5-1 and TRBJ1-1; D is undetermined. Germline V CDR1 and CDR2: SGHRS, YFSETQ. Trimming removed 2 bases from V and 6 bases from J, with 8 bases in between. The CDR3 has 12 residues. CDR3 DNA sequence: TGCGCCAGCAGCTTTGGGCAGGCTGAAGCTTTCTTT. This gives the protein CASSFGQAEAFF.

This chain joins TRBV7-2 and TRBJ2-7, with 10 nucleotides matching TRBD1. The CDR3 is 17 residues long. V was pared by 0 bases and J by 3 bases, with 8 bases of the junction left unmatched. The germline V gene encodes CDR1 SGHTA and CDR2 FQGNSA. The DNA for the CDR3 is TGTGCCAGCAGCTTAGCGCGTACGGGGACAGGGGTCTACGAGCAGTACTTC. Amino acid sequence: CASSLARTGTGVYEQYF.